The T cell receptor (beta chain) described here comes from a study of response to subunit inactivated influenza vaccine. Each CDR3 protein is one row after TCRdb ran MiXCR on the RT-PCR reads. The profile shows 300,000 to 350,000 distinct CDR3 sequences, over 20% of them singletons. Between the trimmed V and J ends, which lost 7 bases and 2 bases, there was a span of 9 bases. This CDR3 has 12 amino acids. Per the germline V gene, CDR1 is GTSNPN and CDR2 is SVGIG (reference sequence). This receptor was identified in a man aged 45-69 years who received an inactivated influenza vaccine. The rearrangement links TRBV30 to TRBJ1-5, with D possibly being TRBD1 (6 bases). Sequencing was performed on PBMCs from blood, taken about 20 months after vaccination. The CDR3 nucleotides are TGTGCCTCTCGACAGGGCAATCAGCCCCAGCATTTT. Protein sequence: CASRQGNQPQHF. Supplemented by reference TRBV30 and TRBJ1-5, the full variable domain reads SQTIHQWPATLVQPVGSPLSLECTVEGTSNPNLYWYRQAAGRGLQLLFYSVGIGQISSEVPQNLSASRPQDRQFILSSKKLLLSDSGFYLCASRQGNQPQHFGDGTRLSIL.